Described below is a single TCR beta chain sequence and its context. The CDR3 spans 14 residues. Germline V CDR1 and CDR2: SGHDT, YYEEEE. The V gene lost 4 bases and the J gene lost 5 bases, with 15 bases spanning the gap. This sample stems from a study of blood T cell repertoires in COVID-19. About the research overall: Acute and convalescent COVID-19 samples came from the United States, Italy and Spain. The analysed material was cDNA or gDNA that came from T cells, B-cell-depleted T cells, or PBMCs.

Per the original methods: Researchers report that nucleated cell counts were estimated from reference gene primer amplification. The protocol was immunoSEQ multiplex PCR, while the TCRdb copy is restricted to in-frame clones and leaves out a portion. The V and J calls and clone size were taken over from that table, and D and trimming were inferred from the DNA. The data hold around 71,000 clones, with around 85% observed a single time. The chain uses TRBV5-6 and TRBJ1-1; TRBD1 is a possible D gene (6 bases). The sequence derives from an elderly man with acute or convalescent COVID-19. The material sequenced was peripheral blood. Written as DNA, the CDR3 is TGTGCCAGCAGCCGCAGGGGTTTTTGGACTGAAGCTTTCTTT. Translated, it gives CASSRRGFWTEAFF.